This T cell receptor (beta chain) was found in a study of T cells in localized non-small cell lung cancer. General study points: Uninvolved adjacent lung showed peak T cell clonality, exceeding tumor. The tumor had only one region sequenced, so heterogeneity remains possible. Among the top 100 tumor clones, a median around 57 appeared in adjacent lung. Greater T cell density in blood accompanied longer overall survival.

Sequencing was performed with immunoSEQ multiplex PCR; in TCRdb, only in-frame clones are kept and a portion is missing. The table has tens of thousands of clones, more than 90% seen once. This CDR3 has 15 residues. Trimming shortened V by 7 bases and J by 1 base, and 16 bases separated the two germline ends. The germline V gene has CDR1 LNHDA and CDR2 SQIVND (reference sequence). With respect to this clone: Its matching antigen is unknown.

The origin of this receptor is a female donor over 55 with stage I lung adenocarcinoma. The sample here was peripheral blood, taken before any cancer treatment. The chain has TRBV19 and TRBJ1-1; D remains ambiguous. The CDR3 bases are TGTGCCAGTACCTCCCCCGGACTGCCGAACACTGAAGCTTTCTTT. It yields the protein CASTSPGLPNTEAFF.